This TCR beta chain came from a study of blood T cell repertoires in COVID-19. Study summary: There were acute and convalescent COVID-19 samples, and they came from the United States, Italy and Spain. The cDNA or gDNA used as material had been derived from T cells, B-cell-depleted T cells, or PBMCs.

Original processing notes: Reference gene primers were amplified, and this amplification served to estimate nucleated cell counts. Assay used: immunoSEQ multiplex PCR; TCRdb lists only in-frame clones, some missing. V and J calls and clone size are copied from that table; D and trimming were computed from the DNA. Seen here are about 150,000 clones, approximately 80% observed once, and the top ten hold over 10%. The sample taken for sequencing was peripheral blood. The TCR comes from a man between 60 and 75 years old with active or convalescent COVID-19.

The CDR3 coding sequence is TGTGCCAGCAGCTTAGCGCCGTCTCGGACAGGGGGGAGCTCTGGGGCCAACGTCCTGACTTTC. Translated, it gives CASSLAPSRTGGSSGANVLTF. The chain uses TRBV7-2 and TRBJ2-6, with 10 positions matching TRBD1. V lost 0 bases, J lost 0 bases, and 11 bases stayed unmatched. CDR1 is SGHTA, CDR2 FQGNSA, per germline. The CDR3 spans 21 residues.